This is a list of T cell receptor beta chains from one sample in a study of chemoradiotherapy in HPV16-positive cancers. Data came from immunoSEQ multiplex PCR; TCRdb stores just in-frame clones and leaves some out. This table has approximately 9,000 clones, around 75% appearing once. This sample was taken from a patient who underwent chemoradiotherapy. The receptors stem from a human donor with HPV-associated anogenital cancer. Each CDR3 is given with its conserved first and last residue. The D gene is left open where the match is weak. Size is omitted from some rows. Given values are once, few, many or a class for expanded clones.

cdr3_nt: TGTGCCAGCAGTTACGACAGGACTGGAAACACCATATATTTT
cdr3_aa: CASSYDRTGNTIYF
cdr3_length: 14
clone_size: few
d_call: NA
j_call: TRBJ1-3
v_call: TRBV6-5

cdr3_nt: TGTGCCAGCAGTGACTCGGGGTTAAGCACAGATACGCAGTATTTT
cdr3_aa: CASSDSGLSTDTQYF
cdr3_length: 15
clone_size: NA
d_call: NA
j_call: TRBJ2-3
v_call: TRBV6-4

cdr3_nt: TGTGCCAGTAGTACCGGGACCCAGAACACCGGGGAGCTGTTTTTT
cdr3_aa: CASSTGTQNTGELFF
cdr3_length: 15
clone_size: few
d_call: NA
j_call: TRBJ2-2
v_call: TRBV19

cdr3_nt: TGTGCCAGCAGCTCCTATACAGGGTCGCCTGAAAAACTGTTTTTT
cdr3_aa: CASSSYTGSPEKLFF
cdr3_length: 15
clone_size: NA
d_call: NA
j_call: TRBJ1-4
v_call: TRBV11-2

cdr3_nt: TGTGCCTGCTCAGGGACTAGCTCCTACGAGCAGTACTTC
cdr3_aa: CACSGTSSYEQYF
cdr3_length: 13
clone_size: NA
d_call: TRBD2
j_call: TRBJ2-7
v_call: TRBV28

cdr3_nt: TGTGCCAGCAGTTTGTCCGTTGAAGCTTTCTTT
cdr3_aa: CASSLSVEAFF
cdr3_length: 11
clone_size: once
d_call: NA
j_call: TRBJ1-1
v_call: TRBV28

cdr3_nt: TGTGCCAGCAGCTTTGATTCGGGAAGGGTGAGTGAGCAGTTCTTC
cdr3_aa: CASSFDSGRVSEQFF
cdr3_length: 15
clone_size: NA
d_call: NA
j_call: TRBJ2-1
v_call: TRBV12-1

cdr3_nt: TGCGCCAGCAGCCCTGGGGAATTAGCGGTAGGTCAAGAGACCCAGTACTTC
cdr3_aa: CASSPGELAVGQETQYF
cdr3_length: 17
clone_size: NA
d_call: NA
j_call: TRBJ2-5
v_call: TRBV5-1

cdr3_nt: TGTGCCTGGACCCGGGCCCTTGAAGGCTACACCTTC
cdr3_aa: CAWTRALEGYTF
cdr3_length: 12
clone_size: NA
d_call: NA
j_call: TRBJ1-2
v_call: TRBV30

cdr3_nt: TGTGCCAGCAGTTTATTCATAGATACGCAGTATTTT
cdr3_aa: CASSLFIDTQYF
cdr3_length: 12
clone_size: NA
d_call: NA
j_call: TRBJ2-3
v_call: TRBV27

cdr3_nt: TGTGCCAGCAGCGAGGACAGGGGGAAAGCTTTCTTT
cdr3_aa: CASSEDRGKAFF
cdr3_length: 12
clone_size: NA
d_call: TRBD1
j_call: TRBJ1-1
v_call: TRBV11-2

cdr3_nt: TGTGCCAGCAGTTACGGGCAGCCGAACACTGAAGCTTTCTTT
cdr3_aa: CASSYGQPNTEAFF
cdr3_length: 14
clone_size: NA
d_call: NA
j_call: TRBJ1-1
v_call: TRBV6-5

cdr3_nt: TGTGCCAGCAGTATGGACAGTCTCTCTAATTCACCCCTCCACTTT
cdr3_aa: CASSMDSLSNSPLHF
cdr3_length: 15
clone_size: NA
d_call: NA
j_call: TRBJ1-6
v_call: TRBV5-4

cdr3_nt: TGTGCCAGCAGTTATCAGACCTTTTGGAATCAGCCCCAGCATTTT
cdr3_aa: CASSYQTFWNQPQHF
cdr3_length: 15
clone_size: NA
d_call: NA
j_call: TRBJ1-5
v_call: TRBV6-6

cdr3_nt: TGTGCCTGGGACTCACCTCCTACTAATGAAAAACTGTTTTTT
cdr3_aa: CAWDSPPTNEKLFF
cdr3_length: 14
clone_size: NA
d_call: NA
j_call: TRBJ1-4
v_call: TRBV30

cdr3_nt: TGTGCCAGTAGTAGGTTTACAGGGACCCATCAGCCCCAGCATTTT
cdr3_aa: CASSRFTGTHQPQHF
cdr3_length: 15
clone_size: few
d_call: NA
j_call: TRBJ1-5
v_call: TRBV19

cdr3_nt: TGTGCCAGCAGCCAAGAACAGGGGGTCTCCTATGGCTACACCTTC
cdr3_aa: CASSQEQGVSYGYTF
cdr3_length: 15
clone_size: NA
d_call: TRBD1
j_call: TRBJ1-2
v_call: TRBV4-2